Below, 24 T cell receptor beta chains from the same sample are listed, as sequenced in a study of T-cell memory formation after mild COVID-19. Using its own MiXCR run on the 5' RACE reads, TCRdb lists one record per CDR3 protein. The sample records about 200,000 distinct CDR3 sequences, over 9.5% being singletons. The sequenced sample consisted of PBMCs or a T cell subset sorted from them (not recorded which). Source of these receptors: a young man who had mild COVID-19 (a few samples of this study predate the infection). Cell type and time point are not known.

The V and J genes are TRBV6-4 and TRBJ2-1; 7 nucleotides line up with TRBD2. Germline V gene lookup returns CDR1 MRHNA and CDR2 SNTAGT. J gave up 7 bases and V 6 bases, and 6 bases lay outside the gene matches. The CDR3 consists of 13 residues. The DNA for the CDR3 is TGTGCCAGCAGATCGACTAGCAAAAATGAGCAGTTCTTC. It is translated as CASRSTSKNEQFF.

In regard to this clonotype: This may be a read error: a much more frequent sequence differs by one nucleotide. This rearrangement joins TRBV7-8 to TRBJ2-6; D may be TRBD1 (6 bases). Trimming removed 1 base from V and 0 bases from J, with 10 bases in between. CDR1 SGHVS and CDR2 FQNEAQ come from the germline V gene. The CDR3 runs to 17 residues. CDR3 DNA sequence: TGTGCCAGCAGCTTAGTGGTAGGGGGCTCTGGGGCCAACGTCCTGACTTTC. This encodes CASSLVVGGSGANVLTF.

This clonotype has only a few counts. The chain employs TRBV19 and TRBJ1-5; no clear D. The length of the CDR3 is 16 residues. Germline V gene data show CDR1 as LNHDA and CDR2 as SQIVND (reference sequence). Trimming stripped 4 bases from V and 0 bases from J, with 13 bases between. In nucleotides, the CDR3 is TGTGCCAGTAGTAGACCTTGGACGGATAGCAATCAGCCCCAGCATTTT. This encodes CASSRPWTDSNQPQHF. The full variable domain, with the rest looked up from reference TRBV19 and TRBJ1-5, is DGGITQSPKYLFRKEGQNVTLSCEQNLNHDAMYWYRQDPGQGLRLIYYSQIVNDFQKGDIAEGYSVSREKKESFPLTVTSAQKNPTAFYLCASSRPWTDSNQPQHFGDGTRLSIL.

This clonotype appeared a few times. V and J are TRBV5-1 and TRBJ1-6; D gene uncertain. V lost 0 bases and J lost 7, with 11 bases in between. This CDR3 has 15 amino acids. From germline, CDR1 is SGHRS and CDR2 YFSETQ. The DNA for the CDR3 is TGCGCCAGCAGCTTGGTTGACCGAGTGAATTCACCCCTCCACTTT. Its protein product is CASSLVDRVNSPLHF.

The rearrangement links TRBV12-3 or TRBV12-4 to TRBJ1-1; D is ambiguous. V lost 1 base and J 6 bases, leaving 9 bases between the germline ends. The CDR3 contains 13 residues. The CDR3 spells CASSLEGWAEAFF. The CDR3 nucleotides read TGTGCCAGCAGTTTAGAGGGTTGGGCTGAAGCTTTCTTT.

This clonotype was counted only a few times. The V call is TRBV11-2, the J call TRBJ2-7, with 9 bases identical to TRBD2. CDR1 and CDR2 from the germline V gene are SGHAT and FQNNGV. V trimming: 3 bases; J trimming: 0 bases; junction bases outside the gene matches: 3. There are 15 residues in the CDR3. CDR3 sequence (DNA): TGTGCCAGCAGCTTCCCAGCGGGGGGCTCCTACGAGCAGTACTTC. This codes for CASSFPAGGSYEQYF.

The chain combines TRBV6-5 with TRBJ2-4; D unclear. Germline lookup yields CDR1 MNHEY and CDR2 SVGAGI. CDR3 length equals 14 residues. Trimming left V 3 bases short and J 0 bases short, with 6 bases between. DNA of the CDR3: TGTGCCAGCAGTTATGCAGTAGCCAAAAACATTCAGTACTTC. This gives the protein CASSYAVAKNIQYF.

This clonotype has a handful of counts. The CDR3 sequence: CASSHGTGGDEKLFF. CDR3 bases: TGTGCCAGCAGCCATGGGACAGGGGGCGATGAAAAACTGTTTTTT. This chain links TRBV5-5 with TRBJ1-4; TRBD1 aligns across 12 bases. CDR1 and CDR2 from the germline V gene are SGHKS and YYEKEE (reference sequence). The length of the CDR3 is 15 residues. The trim removed 4 bases at V and 6 bases at J, leaving 4 bases unmatched.

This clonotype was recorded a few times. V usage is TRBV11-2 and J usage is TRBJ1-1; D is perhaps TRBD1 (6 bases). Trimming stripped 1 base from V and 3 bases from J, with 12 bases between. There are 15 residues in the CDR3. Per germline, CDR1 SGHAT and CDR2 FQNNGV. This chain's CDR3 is CASSLVARGDTEAFF. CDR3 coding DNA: TGTGCCAGCAGCTTAGTAGCCAGGGGCGACACTGAAGCTTTCTTT. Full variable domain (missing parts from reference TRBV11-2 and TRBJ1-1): EAGVAQSPRYKIIEKRQSVAFWCNPISGHATLYWYQQILGQGPKLLIQFQNNGVVDDSQLPKDRFSAERLKGVDSTLKIQPAKLEDSAVYLCASSLVARGDTEAFFGQGTRLTVV.

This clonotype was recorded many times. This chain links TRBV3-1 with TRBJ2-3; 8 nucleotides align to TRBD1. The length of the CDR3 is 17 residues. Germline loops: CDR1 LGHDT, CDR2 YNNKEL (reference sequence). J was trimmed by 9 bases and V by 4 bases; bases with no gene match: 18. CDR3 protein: CASSPRTGRALRATQYF. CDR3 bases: TGTGCCAGCAGCCCTCGGACAGGGCGTGCCCTAAGGGCCACGCAGTATTTT.

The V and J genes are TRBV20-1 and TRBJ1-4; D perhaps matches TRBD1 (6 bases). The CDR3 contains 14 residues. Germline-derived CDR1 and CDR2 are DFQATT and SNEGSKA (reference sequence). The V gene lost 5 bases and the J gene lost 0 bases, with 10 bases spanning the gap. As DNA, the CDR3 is TGCAGTGCTTATAAGGGGGCAACTAATGAAAAACTGTTTTTT. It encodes CSAYKGATNEKLFF.

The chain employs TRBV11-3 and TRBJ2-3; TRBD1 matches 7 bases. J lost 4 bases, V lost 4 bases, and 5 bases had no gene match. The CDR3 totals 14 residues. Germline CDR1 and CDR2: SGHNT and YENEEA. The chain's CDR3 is CASSSGQLPDTQYF. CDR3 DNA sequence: TGTGCCAGCAGCTCGGGACAGCTCCCAGATACGCAGTATTTT.

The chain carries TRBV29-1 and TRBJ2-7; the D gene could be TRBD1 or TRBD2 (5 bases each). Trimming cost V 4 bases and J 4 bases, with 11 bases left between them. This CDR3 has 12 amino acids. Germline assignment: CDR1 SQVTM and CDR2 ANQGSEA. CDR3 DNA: TGCAGCGTTGTGGGGACGGGGTACGAGCAGTACTTC. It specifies CSVVGTGYEQYF.

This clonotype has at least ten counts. CDR3 sequence (DNA): TGCGCCAGCAGCCAACCTTACACAGGGTCCAAAAACATTCAGTACTTC. Amino acid sequence: CASSQPYTGSKNIQYF. The chain recombines TRBV4-1 with TRBJ2-4, with D possibly TRBD1 on 6 matching bases. The V gene's germline CDR1 is MGHRA and CDR2 YSYEKL. Trimming removed 2 bases at V and 2 bases at J, with 13 bases between. The CDR3 runs 16 residues.

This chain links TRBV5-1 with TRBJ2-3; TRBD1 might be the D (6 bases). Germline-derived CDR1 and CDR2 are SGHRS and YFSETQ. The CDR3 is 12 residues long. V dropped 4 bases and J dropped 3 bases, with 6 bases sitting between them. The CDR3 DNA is TGCGCCAGCAGCACAGGGACAGATACGCAGTATTTT. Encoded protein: CASSTGTDTQYF.

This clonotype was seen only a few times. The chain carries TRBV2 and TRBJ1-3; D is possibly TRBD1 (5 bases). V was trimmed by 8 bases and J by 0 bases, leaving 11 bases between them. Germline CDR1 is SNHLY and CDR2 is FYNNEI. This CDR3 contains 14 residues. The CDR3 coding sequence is TGTGCCAGCGGGACGGTCTACTCTGGAAACACCATATATTTT. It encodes CASGTVYSGNTIYF. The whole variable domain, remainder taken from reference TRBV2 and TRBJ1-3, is EPEVTQTPSHQVTQMGQEVILRCVPISNHLYFYWYRQILGQKVEFLVSFYNNEISEKSEIFDDQFSVERPDGSNFTLKIRSTKLEDSAMYFCASGTVYSGNTIYFGEGSWLTVV.

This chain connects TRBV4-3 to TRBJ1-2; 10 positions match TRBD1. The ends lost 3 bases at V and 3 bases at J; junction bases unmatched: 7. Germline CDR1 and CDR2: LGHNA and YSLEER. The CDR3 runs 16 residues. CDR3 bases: TGCGCCAGCAGCCATGCTGCCGGGACAGGGGACTATGGCTACACCTTC. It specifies CASSHAAGTGDYGYTF.

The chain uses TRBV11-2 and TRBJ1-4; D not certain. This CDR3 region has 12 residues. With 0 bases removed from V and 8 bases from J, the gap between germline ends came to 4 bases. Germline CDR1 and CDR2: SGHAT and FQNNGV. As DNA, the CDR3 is TGTGCCAGCAGCTTAGACTGGGAAAAACTGTTTTTT. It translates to CASSLDWEKLFF.

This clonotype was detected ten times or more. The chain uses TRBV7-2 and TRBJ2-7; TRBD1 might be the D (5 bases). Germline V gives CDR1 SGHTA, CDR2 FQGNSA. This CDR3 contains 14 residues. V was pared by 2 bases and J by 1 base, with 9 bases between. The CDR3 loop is CASSLFGQSYEQYV. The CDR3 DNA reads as TGTGCCAGCAGCTTATTTGGACAATCCTACGAGCAGTACGTC.

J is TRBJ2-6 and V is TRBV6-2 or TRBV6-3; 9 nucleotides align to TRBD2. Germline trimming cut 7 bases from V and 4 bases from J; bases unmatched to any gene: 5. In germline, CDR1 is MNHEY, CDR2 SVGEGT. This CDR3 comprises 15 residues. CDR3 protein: CASTRGGAGANVLTF. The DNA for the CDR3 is TGTGCCAGCACTCGCGGGGGGGCCGGGGCCAACGTCCTGACTTTC.

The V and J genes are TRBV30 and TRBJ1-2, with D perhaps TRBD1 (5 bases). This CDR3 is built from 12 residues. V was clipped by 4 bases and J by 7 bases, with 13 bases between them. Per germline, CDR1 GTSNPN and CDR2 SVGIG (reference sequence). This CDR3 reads CAWTVGTGGYTF. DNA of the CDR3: TGTGCCTGGACTGTGGGGACGGGTGGCTACACCTTC.

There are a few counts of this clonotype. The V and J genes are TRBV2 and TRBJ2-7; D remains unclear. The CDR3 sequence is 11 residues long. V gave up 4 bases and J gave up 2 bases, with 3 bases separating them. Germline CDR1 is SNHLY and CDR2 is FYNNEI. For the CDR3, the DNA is TGTGCCAGCAGTGCACCCTACGAGCAGTACGTC. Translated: CASSAPYEQYV.

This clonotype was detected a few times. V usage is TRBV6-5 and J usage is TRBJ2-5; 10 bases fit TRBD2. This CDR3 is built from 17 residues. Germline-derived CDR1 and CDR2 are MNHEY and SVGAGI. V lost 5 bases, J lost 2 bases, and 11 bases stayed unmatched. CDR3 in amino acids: CASSSSLAGAVQETQYF. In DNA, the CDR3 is TGTGCCAGCAGTAGTTCTCTAGCGGGGGCCGTACAAGAGACCCAGTACTTC.

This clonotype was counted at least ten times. The CDR3 DNA sequence: TGTGCCAGCAGCCAAGGGCGCGGCCCGGCGCAGGAGCCCCAGCATTTT. Translated, it gives CASSQGRGPAQEPQHF. The V and J genes are TRBV3-1 and TRBJ1-5; D is uncertain. Germline V gene lookup returns CDR1 LGHDT and CDR2 YNNKEL (reference sequence). There are 16 residues in the CDR3. With 1 base removed from V and 8 bases from J, the gap between germline ends came to 18 bases.